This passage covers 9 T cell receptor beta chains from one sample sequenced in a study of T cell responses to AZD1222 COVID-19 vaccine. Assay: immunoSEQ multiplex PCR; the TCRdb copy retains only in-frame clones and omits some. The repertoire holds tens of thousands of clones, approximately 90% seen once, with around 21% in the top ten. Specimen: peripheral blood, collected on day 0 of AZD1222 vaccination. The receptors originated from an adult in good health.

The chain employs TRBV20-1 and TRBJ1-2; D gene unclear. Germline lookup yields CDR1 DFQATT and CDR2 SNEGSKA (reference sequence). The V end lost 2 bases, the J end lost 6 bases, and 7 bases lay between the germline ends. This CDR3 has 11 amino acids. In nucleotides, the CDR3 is TGCAGTGCTAGACACCGGGATGGCTACACCTTC. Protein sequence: CSARHRDGYTF.

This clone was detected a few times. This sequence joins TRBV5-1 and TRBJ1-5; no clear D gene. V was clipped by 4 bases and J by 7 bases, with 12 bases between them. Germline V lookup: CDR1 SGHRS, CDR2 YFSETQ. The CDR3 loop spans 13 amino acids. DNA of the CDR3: TGCGCCAGCAGCCCCTTACCTCGACAGCCCCAGCATTTT. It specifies CASSPLPRQPQHF.

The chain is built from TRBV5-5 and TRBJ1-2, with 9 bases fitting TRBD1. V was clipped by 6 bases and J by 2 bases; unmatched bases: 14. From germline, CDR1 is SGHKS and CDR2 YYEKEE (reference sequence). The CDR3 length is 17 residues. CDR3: CASNIEGTGRVNYGYTF. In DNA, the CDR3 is TGTGCCAGCAACATAGAAGGGACAGGGAGGGTAAACTATGGCTACACCTTC.

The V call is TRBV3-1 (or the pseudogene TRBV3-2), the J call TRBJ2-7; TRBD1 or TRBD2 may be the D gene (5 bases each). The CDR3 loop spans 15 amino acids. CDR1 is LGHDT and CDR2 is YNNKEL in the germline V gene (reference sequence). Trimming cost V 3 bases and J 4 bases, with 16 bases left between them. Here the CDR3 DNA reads TGTGCCAGCAGCCAGATGGCCGGTGGGGGATACGAGCAGTACTTC. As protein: CASSQMAGGGYEQYF.

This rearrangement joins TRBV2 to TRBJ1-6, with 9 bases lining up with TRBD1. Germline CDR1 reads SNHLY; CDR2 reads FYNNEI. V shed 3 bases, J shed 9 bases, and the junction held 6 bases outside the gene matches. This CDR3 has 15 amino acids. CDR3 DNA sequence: TGTGCCAGCAGTGAGGACACAGGGGGCGTTTCACCCCTCCACTTT. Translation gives CASSEDTGGVSPLHF.

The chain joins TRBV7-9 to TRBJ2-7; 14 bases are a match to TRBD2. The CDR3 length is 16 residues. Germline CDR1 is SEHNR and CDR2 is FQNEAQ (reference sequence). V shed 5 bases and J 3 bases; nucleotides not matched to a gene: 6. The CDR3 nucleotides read TGTGCCAGCAGCATAGGGACTAGCGGGAGTTTCTACGAGCAGTACTTC. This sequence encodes CASSIGTSGSFYEQYF.

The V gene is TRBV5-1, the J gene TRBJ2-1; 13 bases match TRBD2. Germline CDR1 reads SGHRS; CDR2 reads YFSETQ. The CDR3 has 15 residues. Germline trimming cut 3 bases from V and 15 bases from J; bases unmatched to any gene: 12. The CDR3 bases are TGCGCCAGCAGCTCCGATCCGGGACTAGCGGGGCCCGGGTTCTTC. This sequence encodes CASSSDPGLAGPGFF.

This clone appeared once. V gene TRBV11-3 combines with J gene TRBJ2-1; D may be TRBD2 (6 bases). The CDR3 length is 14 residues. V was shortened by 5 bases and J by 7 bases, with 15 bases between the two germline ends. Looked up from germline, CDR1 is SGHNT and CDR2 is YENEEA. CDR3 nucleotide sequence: TGTGCCAGCAGCAAGACTAGTCTTATAAATGAGCAGTTCTTC. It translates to CASSKTSLINEQFF. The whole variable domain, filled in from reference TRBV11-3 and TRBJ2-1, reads EAGVVQSPRYKIIEKKQPVAFWCNPISGHNTLYWYLQNLGQGPELLIRYENEEAVDDSQLPKDRFSAERLKGVDSTLKIQPAELGDSAVYLCASSKTSLINEQFFGPGTRLTVL.

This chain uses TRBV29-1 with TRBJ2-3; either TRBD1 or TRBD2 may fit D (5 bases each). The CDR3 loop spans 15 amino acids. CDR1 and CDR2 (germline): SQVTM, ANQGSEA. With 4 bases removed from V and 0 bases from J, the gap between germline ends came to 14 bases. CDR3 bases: TGCAGCGTTGCCCCGTCCCGGGACAGCACAGATACGCAGTATTTT. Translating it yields CSVAPSRDSTDTQYF.